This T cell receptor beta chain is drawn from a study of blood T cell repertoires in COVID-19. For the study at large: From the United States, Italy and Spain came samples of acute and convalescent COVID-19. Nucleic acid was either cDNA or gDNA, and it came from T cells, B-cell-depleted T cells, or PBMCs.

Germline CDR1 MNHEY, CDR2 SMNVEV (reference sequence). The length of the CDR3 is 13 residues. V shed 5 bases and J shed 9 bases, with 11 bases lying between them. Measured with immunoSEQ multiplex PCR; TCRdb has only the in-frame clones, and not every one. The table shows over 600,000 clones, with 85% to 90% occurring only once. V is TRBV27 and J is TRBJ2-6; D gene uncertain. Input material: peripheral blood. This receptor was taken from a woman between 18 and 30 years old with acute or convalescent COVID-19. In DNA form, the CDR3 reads TGTGCCAGCAGTCCCATCCCCTACAACGTCCTGACTTTC. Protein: CASSPIPYNVLTF.